There are a few counts of the clone carrying this T cell receptor beta chain. What it binds is not known. The data were obtained in a study of post-analysis software for immune sequencing data. The V and J ends lost 4 bases and 3 bases respectively, with 19 bases between them. The CDR3 consists of 16 residues. The germline gives CDR1 SGHRS, CDR2 YFSETQ. Presence of unique molecular identifiers characterized the TCR beta cDNA libraries. MiXCR was run by TCRdb on the PCR reads, yielding one entry per CDR3 protein. This table has approximately 160,000 distinct CDR3 sequences, approximately 28% appearing once. Study results and limitations: Compared with controls, patients had more of five TRBV segments, including TRBV5-6, TRBV5-1 and TRBV20-1.

This receptor was identified in a girl aged 5-17 years with multiple sclerosis. Material for sequencing was blood. J is TRBJ1-1 and V is TRBV5-1, with a weak D call TRBD1 (5 bases). CDR3 region: CASSVLAETVHTEAFF. The CDR3 DNA follows: TGCGCCAGCAGCGTATTGGCCGAGACAGTACACACTGAAGCTTTCTTT.